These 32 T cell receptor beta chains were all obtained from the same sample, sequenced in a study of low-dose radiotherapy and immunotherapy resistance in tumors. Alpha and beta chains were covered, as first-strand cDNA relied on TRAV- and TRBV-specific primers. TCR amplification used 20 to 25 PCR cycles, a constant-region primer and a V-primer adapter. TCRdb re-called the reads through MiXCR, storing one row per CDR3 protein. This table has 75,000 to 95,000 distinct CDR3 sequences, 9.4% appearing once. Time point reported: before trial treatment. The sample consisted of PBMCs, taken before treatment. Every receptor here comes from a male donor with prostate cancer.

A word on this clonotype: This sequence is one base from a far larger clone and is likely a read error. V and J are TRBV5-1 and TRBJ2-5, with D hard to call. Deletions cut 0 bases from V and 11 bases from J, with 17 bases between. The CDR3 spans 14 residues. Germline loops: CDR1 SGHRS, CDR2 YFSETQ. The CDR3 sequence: CASSLGWPGYEQYF. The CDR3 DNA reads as TGCGCCAGCAGCTTGGGTTGGCCGGGCTATGAGCAGTACTTC.

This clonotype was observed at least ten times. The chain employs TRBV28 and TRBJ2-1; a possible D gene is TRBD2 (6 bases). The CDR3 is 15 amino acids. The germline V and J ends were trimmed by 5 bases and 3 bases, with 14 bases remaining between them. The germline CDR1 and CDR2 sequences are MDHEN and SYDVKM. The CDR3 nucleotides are TGTGCCAGCAGTCTCCTTGAGGAGGGCTACAATGAGCAGTTCTTC. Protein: CASSLLEEGYNEQFF.

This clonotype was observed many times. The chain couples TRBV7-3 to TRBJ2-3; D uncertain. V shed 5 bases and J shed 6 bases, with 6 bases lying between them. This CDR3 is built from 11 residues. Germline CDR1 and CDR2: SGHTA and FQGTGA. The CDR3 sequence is CASSQGDTQYF. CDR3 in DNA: TGTGCCAGCAGCCAAGGGGATACGCAGTATTTT.

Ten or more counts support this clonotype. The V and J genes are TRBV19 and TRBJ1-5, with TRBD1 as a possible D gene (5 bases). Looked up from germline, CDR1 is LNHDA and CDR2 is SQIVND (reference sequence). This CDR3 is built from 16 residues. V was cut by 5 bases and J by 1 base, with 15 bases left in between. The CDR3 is CASSPRLGASNQPQHF. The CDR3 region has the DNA TGTGCCAGTAGTCCCCGGTTAGGGGCAAGCAATCAGCCCCAGCATTTT.

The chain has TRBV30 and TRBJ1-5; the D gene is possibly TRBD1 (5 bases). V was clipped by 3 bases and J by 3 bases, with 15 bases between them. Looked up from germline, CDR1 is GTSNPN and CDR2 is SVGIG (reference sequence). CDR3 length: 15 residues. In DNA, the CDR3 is TGTGCCTGGAGCCCGCCAGGGATTATCAATCAGCCCCAGCATTTT. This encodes CAWSPPGIINQPQHF.

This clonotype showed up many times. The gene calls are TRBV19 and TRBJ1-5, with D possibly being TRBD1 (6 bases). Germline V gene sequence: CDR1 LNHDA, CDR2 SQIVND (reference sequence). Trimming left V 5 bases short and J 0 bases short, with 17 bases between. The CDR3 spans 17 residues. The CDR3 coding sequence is TGTGCCAGTAGTCCCCCCCCGGGACAAGTTAGCAATCAGCCCCAGCATTTT. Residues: CASSPPPGQVSNQPQHF.

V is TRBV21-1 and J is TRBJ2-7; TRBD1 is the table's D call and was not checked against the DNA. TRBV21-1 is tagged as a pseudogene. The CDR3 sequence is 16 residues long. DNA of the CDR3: TGTGCCAGCAGCAAAAACAGGGAAATCTTCTCCTACGAGCAGTACTTC. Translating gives CASSKNREIFSYEQYF.

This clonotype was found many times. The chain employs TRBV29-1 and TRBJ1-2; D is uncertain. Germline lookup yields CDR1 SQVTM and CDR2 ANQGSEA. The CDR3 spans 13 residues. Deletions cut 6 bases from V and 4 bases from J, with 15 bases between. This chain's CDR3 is CSVAPGSGYGYTF. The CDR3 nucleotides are TGCAGCGTGGCTCCCGGATCGGGCTATGGCTACACCTTC.

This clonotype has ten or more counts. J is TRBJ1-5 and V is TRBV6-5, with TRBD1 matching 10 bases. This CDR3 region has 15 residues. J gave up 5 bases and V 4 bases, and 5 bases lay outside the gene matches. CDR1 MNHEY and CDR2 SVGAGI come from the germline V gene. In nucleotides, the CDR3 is TGTGCCAGCAGTTCCTCCGGGACAGGGGATCAGCCCCAGCATTTT. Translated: CASSSSGTGDQPQHF.

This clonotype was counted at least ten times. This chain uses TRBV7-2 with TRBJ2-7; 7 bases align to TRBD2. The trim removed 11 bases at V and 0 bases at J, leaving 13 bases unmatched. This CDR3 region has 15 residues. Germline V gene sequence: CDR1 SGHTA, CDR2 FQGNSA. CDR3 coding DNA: TGTGCCTCCGAGTTGGTAGCGGGCGCCTCCTACGAGCAGTACTTC. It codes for CASELVAGASYEQYF.

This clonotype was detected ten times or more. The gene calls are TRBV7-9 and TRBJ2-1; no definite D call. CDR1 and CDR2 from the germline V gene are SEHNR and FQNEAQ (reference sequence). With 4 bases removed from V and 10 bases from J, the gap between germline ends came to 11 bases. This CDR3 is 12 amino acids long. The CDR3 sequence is CASSSAIGEQFF. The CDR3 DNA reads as TGTGCCAGCAGCTCCGCTATCGGCGAGCAGTTCTTC.

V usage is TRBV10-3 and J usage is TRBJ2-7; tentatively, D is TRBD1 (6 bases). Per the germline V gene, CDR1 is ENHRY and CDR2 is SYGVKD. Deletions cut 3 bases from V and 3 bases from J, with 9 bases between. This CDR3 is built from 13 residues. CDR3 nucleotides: TGTGCCATCAGTGACACGGACAGCTACGAGCAGTACTTC. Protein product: CAISDTDSYEQYF.

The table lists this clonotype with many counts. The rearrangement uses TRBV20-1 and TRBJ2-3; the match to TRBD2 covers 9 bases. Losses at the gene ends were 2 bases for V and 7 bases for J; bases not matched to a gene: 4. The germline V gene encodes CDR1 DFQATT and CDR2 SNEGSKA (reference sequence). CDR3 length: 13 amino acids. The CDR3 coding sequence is TGCAGTGCTAGATGGCGGGAGGGAAATACGCAGTATTTT. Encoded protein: CSARWREGNTQYF.

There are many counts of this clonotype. The CDR3 sequence is CATQTDNEQFF. CDR3 nucleotide sequence: TGTGCCACCCAGACAGACAATGAGCAGTTCTTC. This chain uses TRBV24-1 with TRBJ2-1; a weak D match, TRBD1 (5 bases). The germline V gene has CDR1 KGHDR and CDR2 SFDVKD. V was shortened by 9 bases and J by 5 bases, with 7 bases between the two germline ends. The CDR3 is 11 amino acids.

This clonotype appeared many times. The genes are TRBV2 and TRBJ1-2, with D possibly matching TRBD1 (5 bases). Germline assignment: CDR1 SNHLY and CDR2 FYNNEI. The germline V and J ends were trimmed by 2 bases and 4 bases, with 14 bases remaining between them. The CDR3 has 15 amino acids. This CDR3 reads CASSEQGGLVYGYTF. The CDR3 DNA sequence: TGTGCCAGCAGTGAACAGGGTGGCCTCGTCTATGGCTACACCTTC.

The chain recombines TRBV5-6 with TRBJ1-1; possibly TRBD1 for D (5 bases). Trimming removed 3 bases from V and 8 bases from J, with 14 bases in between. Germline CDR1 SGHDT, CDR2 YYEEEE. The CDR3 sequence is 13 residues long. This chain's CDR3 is CASSWRGPAEAFF. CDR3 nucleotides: TGTGCCAGCAGCTGGCGGGGCCCGGCGGAAGCTTTCTTT.

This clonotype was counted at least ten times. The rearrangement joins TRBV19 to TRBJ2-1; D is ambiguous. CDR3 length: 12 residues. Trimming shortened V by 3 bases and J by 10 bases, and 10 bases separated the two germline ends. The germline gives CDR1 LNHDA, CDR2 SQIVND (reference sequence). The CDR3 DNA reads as TGTGCCAGTAGTATTTTTGGTGGGGAGCAGTTCTTC. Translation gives CASSIFGGEQFF.

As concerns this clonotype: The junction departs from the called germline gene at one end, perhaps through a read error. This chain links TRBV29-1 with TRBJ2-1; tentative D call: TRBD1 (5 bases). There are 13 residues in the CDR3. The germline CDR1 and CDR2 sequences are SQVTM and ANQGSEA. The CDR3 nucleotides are TGCAACGTTTCACTTAGGGGTTACAATGAGCAGTTCTTC. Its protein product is CNVSLRGYNEQFF.

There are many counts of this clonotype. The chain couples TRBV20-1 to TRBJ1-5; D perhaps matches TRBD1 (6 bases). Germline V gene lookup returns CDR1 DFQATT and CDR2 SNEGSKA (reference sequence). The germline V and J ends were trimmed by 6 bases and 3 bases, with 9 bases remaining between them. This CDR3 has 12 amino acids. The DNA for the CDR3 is TGCAGTGCCGGGGACAACAATCAGCCCCAGCATTTT. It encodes CSAGDNNQPQHF.

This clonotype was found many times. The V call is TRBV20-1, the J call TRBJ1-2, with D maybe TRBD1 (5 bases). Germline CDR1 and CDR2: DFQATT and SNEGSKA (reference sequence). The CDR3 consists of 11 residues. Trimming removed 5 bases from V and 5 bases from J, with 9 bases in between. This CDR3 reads CSADRYYGYTF. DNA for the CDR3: TGCAGTGCTGACAGATATTATGGCTACACCTTC.

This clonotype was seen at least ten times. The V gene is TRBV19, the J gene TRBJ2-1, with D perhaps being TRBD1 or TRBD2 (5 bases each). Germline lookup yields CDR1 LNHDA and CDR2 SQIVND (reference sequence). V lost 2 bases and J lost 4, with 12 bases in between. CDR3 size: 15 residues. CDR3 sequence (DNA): TGTGCCAGTAGTATATCCGGGGACCCATACAATGAGCAGTTCTTC. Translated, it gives CASSISGDPYNEQFF.

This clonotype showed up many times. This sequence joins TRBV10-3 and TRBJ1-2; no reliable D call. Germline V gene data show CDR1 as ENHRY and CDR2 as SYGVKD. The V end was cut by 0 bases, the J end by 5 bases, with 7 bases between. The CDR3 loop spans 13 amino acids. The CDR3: CAISESTDYGYTF. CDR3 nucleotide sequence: TGTGCCATCAGTGAGTCGACGGATTATGGCTACACCTTC.

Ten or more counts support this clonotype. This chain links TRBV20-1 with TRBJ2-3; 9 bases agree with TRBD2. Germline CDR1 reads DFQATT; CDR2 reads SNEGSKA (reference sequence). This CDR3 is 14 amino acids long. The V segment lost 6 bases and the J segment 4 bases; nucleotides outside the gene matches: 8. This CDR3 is CSAISGSGADTQYF. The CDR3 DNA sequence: TGCAGTGCCATTAGCGGGAGTGGGGCAGATACGCAGTATTTT.

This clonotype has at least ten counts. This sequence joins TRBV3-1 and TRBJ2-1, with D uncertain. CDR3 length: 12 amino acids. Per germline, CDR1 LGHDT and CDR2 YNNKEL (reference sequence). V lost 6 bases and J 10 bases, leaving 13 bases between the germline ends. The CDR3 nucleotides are TGTGCCAGCAGTGTCGCGGTGACGGAGCAGTTCTTC. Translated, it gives CASSVAVTEQFF.

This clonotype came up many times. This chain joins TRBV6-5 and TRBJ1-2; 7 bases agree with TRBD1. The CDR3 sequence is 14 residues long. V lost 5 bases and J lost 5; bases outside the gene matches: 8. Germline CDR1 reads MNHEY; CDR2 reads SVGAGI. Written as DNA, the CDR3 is TGTGCCAGCAGTGCAGGGACAGCTTCTTATGGCTACACCTTC. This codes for CASSAGTASYGYTF.

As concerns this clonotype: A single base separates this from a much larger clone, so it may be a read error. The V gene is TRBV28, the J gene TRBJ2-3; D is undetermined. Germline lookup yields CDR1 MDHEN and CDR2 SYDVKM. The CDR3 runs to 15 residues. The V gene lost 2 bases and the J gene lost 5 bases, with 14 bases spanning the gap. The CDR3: CASSLGRLRQDTQYF. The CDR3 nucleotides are TGTGCCAGCAGTTTAGGTCGTTTAAGGCAAGATACGCAGTATTTT.

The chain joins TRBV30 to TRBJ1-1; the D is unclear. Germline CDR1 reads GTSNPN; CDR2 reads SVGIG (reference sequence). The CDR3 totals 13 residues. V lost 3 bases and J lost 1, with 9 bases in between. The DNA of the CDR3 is TGTGCCTGGAGGGGGATAAGGAACACTGAAGCTTTCTTT. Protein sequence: CAWRGIRNTEAFF.

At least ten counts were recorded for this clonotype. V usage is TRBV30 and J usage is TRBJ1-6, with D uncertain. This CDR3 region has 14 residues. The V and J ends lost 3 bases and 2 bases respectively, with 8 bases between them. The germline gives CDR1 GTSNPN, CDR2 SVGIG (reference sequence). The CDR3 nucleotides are TGTGCCTGGAGGGGAAGTCCCTATAATTCACCCCTCCACTTT. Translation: CAWRGSPYNSPLHF.

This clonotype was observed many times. CDR3 sequence: CARGTTYNEQFF. The CDR3 nucleotides are TGTGCCAGGGGGACTACGTACAATGAGCAGTTCTTC. The chain combines TRBV2 with TRBJ2-1; 7 bases map to TRBD2. Germline CDR1 and CDR2: SNHLY and FYNNEI. The V gene end was trimmed by 9 bases and the J gene end by 4 bases; junction bases not matched to a gene: 3. The CDR3 consists of 12 residues.

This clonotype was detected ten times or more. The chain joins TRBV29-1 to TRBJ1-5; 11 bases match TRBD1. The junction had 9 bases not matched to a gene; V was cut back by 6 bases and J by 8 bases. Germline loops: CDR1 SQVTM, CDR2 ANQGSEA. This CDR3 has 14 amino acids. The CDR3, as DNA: TGCAGCGTCCAAACCGGGACAGGGGGTGAGCCCCAGCATTTT. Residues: CSVQTGTGGEPQHF.

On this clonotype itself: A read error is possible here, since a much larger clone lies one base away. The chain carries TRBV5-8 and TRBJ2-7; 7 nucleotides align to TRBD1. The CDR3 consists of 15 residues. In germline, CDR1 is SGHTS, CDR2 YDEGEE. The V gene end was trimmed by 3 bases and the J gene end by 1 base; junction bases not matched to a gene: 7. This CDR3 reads CASSSNRGASYEQYF. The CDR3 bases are TGTGCCAGCAGCTCGAACAGGGGCGCATCCTACGAGCAGTACTTC.

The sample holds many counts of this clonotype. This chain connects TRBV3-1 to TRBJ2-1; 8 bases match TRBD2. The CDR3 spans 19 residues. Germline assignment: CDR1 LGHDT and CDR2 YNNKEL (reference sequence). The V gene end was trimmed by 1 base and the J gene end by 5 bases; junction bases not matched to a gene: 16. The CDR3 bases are TGTGCCAGCAGCCAAGTCTCGCAGTCCCCCACTAGCGGTAACAATGAGCAGTTCTTC. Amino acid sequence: CASSQVSQSPTSGNNEQFF.